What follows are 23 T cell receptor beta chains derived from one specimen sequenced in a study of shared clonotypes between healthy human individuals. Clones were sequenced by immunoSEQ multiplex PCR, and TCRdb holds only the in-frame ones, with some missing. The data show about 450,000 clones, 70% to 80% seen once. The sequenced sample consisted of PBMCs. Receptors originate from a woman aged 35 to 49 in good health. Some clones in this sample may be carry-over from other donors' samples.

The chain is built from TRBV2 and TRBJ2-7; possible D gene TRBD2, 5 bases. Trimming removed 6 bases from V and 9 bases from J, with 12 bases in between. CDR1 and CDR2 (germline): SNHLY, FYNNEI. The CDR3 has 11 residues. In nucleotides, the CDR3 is TGTGCCAGCAGGCTAGCAAAGAGGCAGTACTTC. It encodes CASRLAKRQYF. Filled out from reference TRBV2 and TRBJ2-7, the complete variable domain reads EPEVTQTPSHQVTQMGQEVILRCVPISNHLYFYWYRQILGQKVEFLVSFYNNEISEKSEIFDDQFSVERPDGSNFTLKIRSTKLEDSAMYFCASRLAKRQYFGPGTRLTVT.

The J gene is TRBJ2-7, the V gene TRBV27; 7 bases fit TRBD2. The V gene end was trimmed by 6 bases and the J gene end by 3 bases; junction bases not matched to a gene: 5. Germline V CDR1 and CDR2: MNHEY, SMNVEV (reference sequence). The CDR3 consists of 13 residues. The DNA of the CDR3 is TGTGCCAGCAGGGCTAGCGGAAACTACGAGCAGTACTTC. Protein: CASRASGNYEQYF.

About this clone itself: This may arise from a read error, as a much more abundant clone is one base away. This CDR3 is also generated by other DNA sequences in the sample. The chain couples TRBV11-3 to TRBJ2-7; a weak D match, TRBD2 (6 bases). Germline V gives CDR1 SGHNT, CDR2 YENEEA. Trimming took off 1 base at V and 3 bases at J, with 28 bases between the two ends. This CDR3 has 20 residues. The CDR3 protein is CASSLGSSGPGGWVRYEQYF. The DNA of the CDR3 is TGTGCCAGCAGCTTAGGAAGCAGCGGCCCCGGGGGATGGGTCCGCTACGAGCAGTACTTC.

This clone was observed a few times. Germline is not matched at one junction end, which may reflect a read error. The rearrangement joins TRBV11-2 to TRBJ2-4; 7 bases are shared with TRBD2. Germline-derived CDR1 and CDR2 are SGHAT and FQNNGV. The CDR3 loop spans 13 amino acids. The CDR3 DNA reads TGTGCCAGCAGCCTCTCGGGGGGACGGGACCCCATGTTC. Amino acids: CASSLSGGRDPMF.

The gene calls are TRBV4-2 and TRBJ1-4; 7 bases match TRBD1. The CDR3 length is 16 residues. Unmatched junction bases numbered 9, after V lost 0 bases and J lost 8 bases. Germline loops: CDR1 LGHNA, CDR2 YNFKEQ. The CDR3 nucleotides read TGTGCCAGCAGCCAAGAAGGAGGGGGCAGCCCGGAAAAACTGTTTTTT. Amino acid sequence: CASSQEGGGSPEKLFF.

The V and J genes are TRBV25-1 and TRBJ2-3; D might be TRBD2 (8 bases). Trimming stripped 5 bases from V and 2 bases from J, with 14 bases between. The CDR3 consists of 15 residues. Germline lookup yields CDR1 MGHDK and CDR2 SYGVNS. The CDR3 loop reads CASSTGGTVTDTQYF. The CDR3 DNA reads TGTGCCAGCAGTACGGGGGGGACAGTCACAGATACGCAGTATTTT.

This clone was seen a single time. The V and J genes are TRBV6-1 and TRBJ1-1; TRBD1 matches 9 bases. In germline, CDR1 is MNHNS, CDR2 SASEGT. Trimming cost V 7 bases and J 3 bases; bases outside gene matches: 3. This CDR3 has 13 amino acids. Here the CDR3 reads CASTRTGDTEAFF. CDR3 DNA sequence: TGTGCCAGCACCAGGACAGGGGACACTGAAGCTTTCTTT.

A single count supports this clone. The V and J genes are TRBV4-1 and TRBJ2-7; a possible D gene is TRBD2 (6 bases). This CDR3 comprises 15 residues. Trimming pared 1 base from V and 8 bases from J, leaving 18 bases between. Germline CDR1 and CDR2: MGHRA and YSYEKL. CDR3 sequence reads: CASSQAKEGPSKQYF. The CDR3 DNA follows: TGCGCCAGCAGCCAAGCTAAGGAGGGCCCCTCCAAGCAGTACTTC.

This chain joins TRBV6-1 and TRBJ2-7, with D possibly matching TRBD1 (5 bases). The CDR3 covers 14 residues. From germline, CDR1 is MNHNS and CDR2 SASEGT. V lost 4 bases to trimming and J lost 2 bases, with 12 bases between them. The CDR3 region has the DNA TGTGCCAGCAGTGTAGGGGTGAACACCTACGAGCAGTACTTC. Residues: CASSVGVNTYEQYF.

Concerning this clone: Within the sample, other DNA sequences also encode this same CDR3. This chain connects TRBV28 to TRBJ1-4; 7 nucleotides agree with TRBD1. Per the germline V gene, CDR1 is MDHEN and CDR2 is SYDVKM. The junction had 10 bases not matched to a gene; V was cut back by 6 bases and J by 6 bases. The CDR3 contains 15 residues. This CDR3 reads CASSQHGTVYEKLFF. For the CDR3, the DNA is TGTGCCAGCAGCCAACACGGGACAGTATATGAAAAACTGTTTTTT. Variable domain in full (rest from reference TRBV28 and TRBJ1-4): DVKVTQSSRYLVKRTGEKVFLECVQDMDHENMFWYRQDPGLGLRLIYFSYDVKMKEKGDIPEGYSVSREKKERFSLILESASTNQTSMYLCASSQHGTVYEKLFFGSGTQLSVL.

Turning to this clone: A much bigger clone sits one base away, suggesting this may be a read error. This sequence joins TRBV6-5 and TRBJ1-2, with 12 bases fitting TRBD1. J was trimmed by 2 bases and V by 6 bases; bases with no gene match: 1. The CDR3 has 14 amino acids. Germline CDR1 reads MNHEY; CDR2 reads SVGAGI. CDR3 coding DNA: TGTGCCAGCAGCGGGACAGGGGGCAACTATGGCTACACCTTC. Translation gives CASSGTGGNYGYTF.

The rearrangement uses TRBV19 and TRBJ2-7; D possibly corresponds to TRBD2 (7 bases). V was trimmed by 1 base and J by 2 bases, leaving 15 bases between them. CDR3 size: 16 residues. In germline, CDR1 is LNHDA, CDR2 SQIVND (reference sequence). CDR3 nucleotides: TGTGCCAGTAGTATAGGGCCTAGCGGACAGCCCTACGAGCAGTACTTC. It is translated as CASSIGPSGQPYEQYF.

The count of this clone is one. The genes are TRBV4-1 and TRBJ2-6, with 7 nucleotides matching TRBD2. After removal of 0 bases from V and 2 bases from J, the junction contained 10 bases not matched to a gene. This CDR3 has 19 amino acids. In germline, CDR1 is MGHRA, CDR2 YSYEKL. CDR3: CASSQDGRGGPAGANVLTF. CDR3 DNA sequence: TGCGCCAGCAGCCAAGATGGGAGGGGCGGACCGGCTGGGGCCAACGTCCTGACTTTC.

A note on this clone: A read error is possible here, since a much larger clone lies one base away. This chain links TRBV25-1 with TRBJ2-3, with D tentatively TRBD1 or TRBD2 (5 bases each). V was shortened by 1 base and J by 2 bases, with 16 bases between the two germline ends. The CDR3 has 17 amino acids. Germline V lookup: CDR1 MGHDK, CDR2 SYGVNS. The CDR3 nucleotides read TGTGCCAGCAGTGAATTAGGGAAGGGACCGTCCACAGATACGCAGTATTTT. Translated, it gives CASSELGKGPSTDTQYF.

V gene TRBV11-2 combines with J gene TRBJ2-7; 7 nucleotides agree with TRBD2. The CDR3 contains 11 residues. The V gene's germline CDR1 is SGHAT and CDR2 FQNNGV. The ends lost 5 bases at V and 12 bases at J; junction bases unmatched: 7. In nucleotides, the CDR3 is TGTGCCAGCAGCCCTGTTACGGGGGGGTACTTC. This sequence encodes CASSPVTGGYF.

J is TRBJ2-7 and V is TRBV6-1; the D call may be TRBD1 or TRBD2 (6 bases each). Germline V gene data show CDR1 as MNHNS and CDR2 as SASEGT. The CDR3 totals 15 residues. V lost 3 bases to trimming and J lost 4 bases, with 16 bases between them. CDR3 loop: CASSDAPEGGYEQYF. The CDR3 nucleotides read TGTGCCAGCAGTGACGCCCCCGAGGGGGGTTACGAGCAGTACTTC.

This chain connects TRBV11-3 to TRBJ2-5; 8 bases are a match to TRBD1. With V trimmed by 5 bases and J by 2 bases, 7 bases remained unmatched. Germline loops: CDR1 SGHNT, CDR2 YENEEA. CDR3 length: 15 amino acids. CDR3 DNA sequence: TGTGCCAGCAGCCTAGGGACAGGCAAACAAGAGACCCAGTACTTC. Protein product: CASSLGTGKQETQYF.

The CDR3 loop reads CASSYSFAGATYEQYF. The CDR3 nucleotides read TGTGCCAGCAGTTACTCGTTCGCGGGAGCGACCTACGAGCAGTACTTC. The rearrangement uses TRBV6-6 and TRBJ2-7; 7 bases are shared with TRBD2. Germline V gene data show CDR1 as MNHNY and CDR2 as SVGAGI (reference sequence). J gave up 2 bases and V 0 bases, and 7 bases lay outside the gene matches. CDR3 size: 16 residues.

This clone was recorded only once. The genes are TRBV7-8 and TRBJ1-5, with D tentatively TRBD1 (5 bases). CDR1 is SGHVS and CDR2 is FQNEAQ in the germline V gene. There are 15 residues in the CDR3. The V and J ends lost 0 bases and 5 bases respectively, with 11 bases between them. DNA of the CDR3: TGTGCCAGCAGCTTAGCGATGGGGGGTTATCAGCCCCAGCATTTT. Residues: CASSLAMGGYQPQHF.

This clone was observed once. The chain's CDR3 is CASSLVTGGTNNEQFF. The DNA for the CDR3 is TGTGCCAGCAGCTTAGTTACAGGAGGGACGAACAATGAGCAGTTCTTC. The chain has TRBV7-9 and TRBJ2-1; D is possibly TRBD2 (6 bases). V was clipped by 1 base and J by 5 bases, with 15 bases between them. Germline V gene data show CDR1 as SEHNR and CDR2 as FQNEAQ (reference sequence). This CDR3 spans 16 amino acids.

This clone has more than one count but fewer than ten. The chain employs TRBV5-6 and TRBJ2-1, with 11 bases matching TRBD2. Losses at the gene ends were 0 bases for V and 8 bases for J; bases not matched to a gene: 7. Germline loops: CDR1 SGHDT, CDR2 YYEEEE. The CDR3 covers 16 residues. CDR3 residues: CASSLGLAGGWDEQFF. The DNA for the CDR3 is TGTGCCAGCAGCTTGGGGCTAGCGGGAGGATGGGATGAGCAGTTCTTC. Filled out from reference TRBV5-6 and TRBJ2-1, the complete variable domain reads DAGVTQSPTHLIKTRGQQVTLRCSPKSGHDTVSWYQQALGQGPQFIFQYYEEEERQRGNFPDRFSGHQFPNYSSELNVNALLLGDSALYLCASSLGLAGGWDEQFFGPGTRLTVL.

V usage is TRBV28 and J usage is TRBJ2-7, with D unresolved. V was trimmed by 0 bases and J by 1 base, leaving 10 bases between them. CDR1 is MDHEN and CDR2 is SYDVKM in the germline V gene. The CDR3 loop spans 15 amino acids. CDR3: CASSLWDAGSYEQYF. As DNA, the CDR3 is TGTGCCAGCAGTTTATGGGACGCCGGATCCTACGAGCAGTACTTC.

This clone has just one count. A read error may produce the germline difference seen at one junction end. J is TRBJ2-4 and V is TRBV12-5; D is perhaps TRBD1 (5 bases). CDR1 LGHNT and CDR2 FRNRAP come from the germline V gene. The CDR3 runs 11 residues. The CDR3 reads CASGLVGQGLF. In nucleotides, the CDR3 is TGTGCTAGTGGTTTGGTAGGACAAGGGTTGTTC.